Listed here is a single T cell receptor beta chain. These data originate in a study of control samples from healthy donors and cancer patients. This table comes from immunoSEQ multiplex PCR, and its TCRdb copy is limited to in-frame clones, with some not included. The sample lists 100,000 to 150,000 clones, about 93% seen once, with under 3% in the top ten. CDR1 and CDR2 from the germline V gene are GTSNPN and SVGIG (reference sequence). V lost 0 bases and J 2 bases, leaving 19 bases between the germline ends. There are 18 residues in the CDR3. V usage is TRBV30 and J usage is TRBJ1-4; the D gene is possibly TRBD1 (5 bases). Source material: blood. This sequence was found in a man aged 40-49 years in good health. The CDR3 sequence: CAWSVRREGKPTNEKLFF. CDR3 bases: TGTGCCTGGAGTGTACGCAGAGAGGGGAAACCTACTAATGAAAAACTGTTTTTT. Full variable domain (missing parts from reference TRBV30 and TRBJ1-4): SQTIHQWPATLVQPVGSPLSLECTVEGTSNPNLYWYRQAAGRGLQLLFYSVGIGQISSEVPQNLSASRPQDRQFILSSKKLLLSDSGFYLCAWSVRREGKPTNEKLFFGSGTQLSVL.